This T cell receptor (beta chain) was captured by sequencing in a study of blood T cell repertoires in COVID-19 (dated by TCRdb to about 2020). Some background on the complete study: The collaborator samples originated in the United States, Italy and Spain and spanned the acute and convalescent phases of COVID-19. Nearly every sample came with metadata listing a de-identified subject ID, COVID-19 status, age in years and sex. The dataset comprised deeply sampled blood TCRbeta repertoires from subjects exposed to, actively infected with, or recovered from COVID-19. Samples came from the ongoing ImmuneRACE study (first 160 participants) plus 1,254 subjects from 6 global collaborators. The repertoires were released in a freely available public database meant as a resource for research on the immune response to SARS-CoV-2. The prospective study material was composed of cDNA or gDNA derived from T cells, B-cell-depleted T cells, or PBMCs. Where available, HLA class I and class II types were taken from metadata supplied by the sample provider and were not determined by assay-based typing. The study at large found these results: The amount of clinical and demographic metadata varied by source and participant and was provided uncurated.

Reading the germline V gene gives CDR1 MNHNS and CDR2 SASEGT. The CDR3 runs 13 residues from the cysteine to the phenylalanine. Only CDR3 DNA is held: 39 bases, read in frame from base 1. Trimming removed 2 bases from V and 8 bases from J, leaving 12 bases between the germline ends. As for this clone: Its recognized antigen is unknown. Base qualities are not at hand, and no much larger clone is one base apart.

The immunoSEQ Assay, a bias-controlled multiplex PCR, was used to amplify TCRbeta CDR3 regions from genomic DNA. The study's processing was this. Within the assay, amplification of reference gene primers was used to estimate how many nucleated cells each sample contained. Sequence reads were collapsed and filtered to measure the absolute abundance of every unique TCRbeta CDR3 rearrangement. For each sample, productive Simpson clonality was calculated by taking the square root of Simpson's diversity index across productive rearrangements. TCRdb provides this immuneACCESS table in a form limited to in-frame rearrangements. Some clones are lacking; in checked studies, under half of them reflect an unresolved V gene, and why the rest are absent is not known. V and J calls plus clone size are reproduced from that table; the DNA served to infer D and trimming. The sample table shows a few hundred thousand clones, and 80% to 90% are seen once. The ten largest make up around 1.5% of the sample.

Each collaborating institution followed its own protocols to collect whole blood in K2EDTA tubes. For TCRbeta analysis, collaborators shipped samples as frozen whole blood, isolated PBMCs, or DNA extracted from either of those sample types. The source is an elderly man with acute or convalescent COVID-19. The specimen sequenced was peripheral blood. The chain couples TRBV6-1 to TRBJ1-2; the D gene identity is not certain. The CDR3 in this case is CASSEYRDYGYTF. The bases are TGTGCCAGCAGTGAATACCGGGATTACGGCTACACCTTC.